The 32 T cell receptor beta chains listed next were all sequenced from one sample in a study of shared clonotypes between healthy human individuals. Only in-frame clones appear in the TCRdb table, and some are missing; sequencing was by immunoSEQ multiplex PCR. The sample contains hundreds of thousands of clones, about 74% of which appear only once. Material for sequencing was memory CD4+ T cells sorted from blood. Subset: CD45RA-negative fraction. These receptors were obtained from a young woman in good health.

This clone occurred a few times. The CDR3 DNA is TGTGCCAGCAGCTTCGGGGTCTCCACAGATACGCAGTATTTT. Translated, it gives CASSFGVSTDTQYF. The rearrangement links TRBV5-4 to TRBJ2-3, with D perhaps matching TRBD2 (5 bases). V lost 2 bases, J lost 2 bases, and 9 bases lay in between. The CDR3 has 14 residues. Germline V gene lookup returns CDR1 SGHNT and CDR2 YYREEE (reference sequence).

This clone was observed once. A junction end diverges from the germline sequence, so it may reflect a read error. The chain couples TRBV28 to TRBJ1-1; 7 nucleotides agree with TRBD1. This CDR3 has 14 residues. The germline CDR1 and CDR2 sequences are MDHEN and SYDVKM. CDR3 DNA sequence: TGTGCCAGCAGTCTGACAGGGCCGAACGCTGAAGCTTTCTTT. Its translation: CASSLTGPNAEAFF.

The chain uses TRBV5-1 and TRBJ2-7; D possibly corresponds to TRBD1 (5 bases). Trimming cost V 1 base and J 1 base, with 12 bases left between them. This CDR3 is 15 amino acids long. Germline V gene data show CDR1 as SGHRS and CDR2 as YFSETQ. The CDR3 DNA follows: TGCGCCAGCAGCTTGAGCAGGGCCTGGTCCTACGAGCAGTACTTC. Its translation: CASSLSRAWSYEQYF.

This clone showed up just once. V usage is TRBV11-2 and J usage is TRBJ2-2; 9 bases align to TRBD1. CDR1 is SGHAT and CDR2 is FQNNGV in the germline V gene. The CDR3 contains 19 residues. V shed 1 base and J 3 bases; nucleotides not matched to a gene: 12. The CDR3, as DNA: TGTGCCAGCAGCTTAGTTGGTGGATGGGACAGGGTGGACACCGGGGAGCTGTTTTTT. Its translation: CASSLVGGWDRVDTGELFF.

Points on this clone: The same CDR3 is also encoded by other DNA sequences in this sample. The chain uses TRBV27 and TRBJ2-3; D gene ambiguous. Trimming cost V 6 bases and J 1 base, with 11 bases left between them. Germline V gene lookup returns CDR1 MNHEY and CDR2 SMNVEV (reference sequence). This CDR3 is built from 14 residues. CDR3 sequence: CASSLLLGTDTQYF. The CDR3 DNA is TGTGCCAGCAGCCTCCTCTTAGGCACAGATACGCAGTATTTT.

The chain joins TRBV6-5 to TRBJ2-7; 9 nucleotides match TRBD2. V lost 0 bases to trimming and J lost 7 bases; unmatched junction nucleotides: 7. Germline V gene sequence: CDR1 MNHEY, CDR2 SVGAGI. This CDR3 comprises 15 residues. CDR3 in amino acids: CASSYSAGGPVEQYF. The CDR3 region has the DNA TGTGCCAGCAGTTACTCGGCGGGAGGGCCGGTGGAGCAGTACTTC.

The rearrangement uses TRBV6-1 and TRBJ1-2; D is unresolved. Trimming took off 1 base at V and 4 bases at J, with 13 bases between the two ends. CDR1 is MNHNS and CDR2 is SASEGT in the germline V gene. The CDR3 is 15 amino acids. CDR3 protein: CASSEEIGRIYGYTF. Written as DNA, the CDR3 is TGTGCCAGCAGTGAAGAGATCGGCAGGATCTATGGCTACACCTTC.

Concerning this clone itself: In the same sample, other DNA sequences code for this CDR3. This chain connects TRBV5-4 to TRBJ1-2; tentative D call: TRBD1 (5 bases). Looked up from germline, CDR1 is SGHNT and CDR2 is YYREEE (reference sequence). V lost 2 bases, J lost 1 base, and 9 bases lay in between. The CDR3 runs to 14 residues. The CDR3 nucleotides are TGTGCCAGCAGCTTTGGGACGGTTAACTATGGCTACACCTTC. As protein: CASSFGTVNYGYTF.

Here the CDR3 reads CASSLWTTDNEQFF. CDR3 sequence (DNA): TGTGCCAGCAGCTTATGGACAACTGACAATGAGCAGTTCTTC. V is TRBV7-2 and J is TRBJ2-1; tentative D call: TRBD1 (5 bases). Trimming left V 2 bases short and J 5 bases short, with 10 bases between. The CDR3 is made up of 14 amino acids. Germline-derived CDR1 and CDR2 are SGHTA and FQGNSA.

This chain's CDR3 is CASSQGPPSYNEQFF. CDR3 coding DNA: TGTGCCAGCAGCCAGGGCCCGCCCTCCTACAATGAGCAGTTCTTC. The chain links TRBV11-2 to TRBJ2-1; the D gene is possibly TRBD1 (5 bases). The CDR3 has 15 residues. Germline lookup yields CDR1 SGHAT and CDR2 FQNNGV. Deletions cut 5 bases from V and 0 bases from J, with 11 bases between.

The chain links TRBV7-3 to TRBJ2-1; D possibly matches TRBD1 or TRBD2 (5 bases each). With 5 bases removed from V and 4 bases from J, the gap between germline ends came to 21 bases. The CDR3 runs 17 residues. The V gene's germline CDR1 is SGHTA and CDR2 FQGTGA. CDR3 amino acids: CASSPRVGRAGYNEQFF. The CDR3 region has the DNA TGTGCCAGCAGCCCCCGGGTGGGGCGGGCGGGTTACAATGAGCAGTTCTTC.

The chain joins TRBV21-1 to TRBJ2-7; TRBD2 reflects the table's D call only, with no check against the DNA. TRBV21-1 is marked as a pseudogene. The CDR3 has 15 residues. The CDR3 DNA reads TGTGCCGACTCGGTGCGGGAGGGCGTTCACTACGAGCAGTACTTC. Its translation: CADSVREGVHYEQYF.

V usage is TRBV7-3 and J usage is TRBJ2-7, with TRBD1 identical over 10 bases. Germline CDR1 reads SGHTA; CDR2 reads FQGTGA. The CDR3 sequence is 13 residues long. The J segment lost 5 bases and the V segment lost 3 bases, leaving 1 base of the junction unmatched. The CDR3 loop reads CASSFDRGHEQYF. CDR3 coding DNA: TGTGCCAGCAGCTTCGACAGGGGGCACGAGCAGTACTTC.

The rearrangement uses TRBV7-9 and TRBJ2-7; 7 bases are a match to TRBD1. The CDR3 contains 13 residues. Losses at the gene ends were 7 bases for V and 1 base for J; bases not matched to a gene: 4. Looked up from germline, CDR1 is SEHNR and CDR2 is FQNEAQ (reference sequence). The CDR3 sequence: CASTGTASYEQYF. In DNA, the CDR3 is TGTGCCAGCACTGGGACAGCGTCCTACGAGCAGTACTTC. Complete variable domain (other parts from reference TRBV7-9 and TRBJ2-7): DTGVSQNPRHKITKRGQNVTFRCDPISEHNRLYWYRQTLGQGPEFLTYFQNEAQLEKSRLLSDRFSAERPKGSFSTLEIQRTEQGDSAMYLCASTGTASYEQYFGPGTRLTVT.

The chain employs TRBV4-2 and TRBJ2-7, with TRBD2 matching over 11 bases. The V gene's germline CDR1 is LGHNA and CDR2 YNFKEQ. The CDR3 is 19 amino acids. Losses at the gene ends were 4 bases for V and 1 base for J; bases not matched to a gene: 15. The CDR3 nucleotides are TGTGCCAGCAGCCCTCGGTCCCTAGCGGGAGGAAAGGGTTCCTACGAGCAGTACTTC. Translation: CASSPRSLAGGKGSYEQYF.

V gene TRBV7-1 combines with J gene TRBJ2-3; D is perhaps TRBD1 or TRBD2 (5 bases each). Being an ORF, TRBV7-1 has a function that is uncertain. This CDR3 is 15 amino acids long. V lost 7 bases to trimming and J lost 0 bases, with 14 bases between them. The CDR3 protein is CASTLTWGSTDTQYF. In nucleotides, the CDR3 is TGTGCCAGCACCCTCACGTGGGGGAGCACAGATACGCAGTATTTT.

This CDR3 is CASTGPGNTEAFF. CDR3 coding DNA: TGTGCCAGCACCGGACCCGGGAACACTGAAGCTTTCTTT. This chain joins TRBV7-3 and TRBJ1-1; no clear D gene. Trimming stripped 7 bases from V and 1 base from J, with 10 bases between. The CDR3 contains 13 residues. The germline gives CDR1 SGHTA, CDR2 FQGTGA.

This clone was recorded once. This chain connects TRBV2 to TRBJ1-5, with D unresolved. V lost 5 bases to trimming and J lost 5 bases, with 13 bases between them. CDR1 and CDR2 from the germline V gene are SNHLY and FYNNEI. The CDR3 sequence is 14 residues long. The CDR3 DNA sequence: TGTGCCAGCAGTAATTTGGATGGGGATCAGCCCCAGCATTTT. Translated, it gives CASSNLDGDQPQHF. The full variable domain, in which reference TRBV2 and TRBJ1-5 provide the parts outside the CDR3, is EPEVTQTPSHQVTQMGQEVILRCVPISNHLYFYWYRQILGQKVEFLVSFYNNEISEKSEIFDDQFSVERPDGSNFTLKIRSTKLEDSAMYFCASSNLDGDQPQHFGDGTRLSIL.

This sequence joins TRBV7-9 and TRBJ2-3, with TRBD2 matching 8 bases. The CDR3 contains 16 residues. The V segment lost 5 bases and the J segment 7 bases; nucleotides outside the gene matches: 14. Germline V CDR1 and CDR2: SEHNR, FQNEAQ (reference sequence). The CDR3 sequence is CASSALERGIRNTQYF. The CDR3 DNA is TGTGCCAGCAGCGCCCTTGAGCGGGGGATACGTAATACGCAGTATTTT.

V gene TRBV6-5 combines with J gene TRBJ1-4; possibly TRBD1 for D (6 bases). The CDR3 covers 15 residues. The V and J ends lost 5 bases and 2 bases respectively, with 12 bases between them. Germline V gene lookup returns CDR1 MNHEY and CDR2 SVGAGI. Written as DNA, the CDR3 is TGTGCCAGCAGTACCGGGGGGGCTACTAATGAAAAACTGTTTTTT. Amino acids: CASSTGGATNEKLFF.

This chain joins TRBV6-1 and TRBJ1-1; D gene ambiguous. The CDR3 contains 13 residues. V was shortened by 6 bases and J by 3 bases, with 11 bases between the two germline ends. CDR1 is MNHNS and CDR2 is SASEGT in the germline V gene. The CDR3 DNA reads TGTGCCAGCAGGTTCAGACGGGACACTGAAGCTTTCTTT. Encoded protein: CASRFRRDTEAFF.

The V and J genes are TRBV19 and TRBJ2-5; 8 nucleotides align to TRBD2. The V segment lost 10 bases and the J segment 0 bases; nucleotides outside the gene matches: 10. Germline-derived CDR1 and CDR2 are LNHDA and SQIVND (reference sequence). The length of the CDR3 is 15 residues. The CDR3 sequence is CATKRGGSDQETQYF. The CDR3 DNA sequence: TGTGCCACTAAACGCGGGGGGTCCGACCAAGAGACCCAGTACTTC.

Concerning this clone: Other DNA sequences in the sample encode the same CDR3. V gene TRBV11-3 combines with J gene TRBJ2-6, with D possibly TRBD1 on 5 matching bases. The germline V gene has CDR1 SGHNT and CDR2 YENEEA. V was cut by 2 bases and J by 4 bases, with 9 bases left in between. This CDR3 is built from 15 residues. The CDR3 DNA reads TGTGCCAGCAGCTTATCAGGGAACGGGGCCAACGTCCTGACTTTC. This sequence encodes CASSLSGNGANVLTF.

This chain links TRBV28 with TRBJ2-2; D remains unclear. Trimming took off 0 bases at V and 2 bases at J, with 7 bases between the two ends. The CDR3 has 15 residues. The germline V gene encodes CDR1 MDHEN and CDR2 SYDVKM. The CDR3 reads CASSLWYTNTGELFF. DNA for the CDR3: TGTGCCAGCAGTTTATGGTACACCAACACCGGGGAGCTGTTTTTT.

This clone came up a few times. Other DNA sequences in the same sample also yield this CDR3. The chain recombines TRBV11-2 with TRBJ2-1; TRBD2 agrees at 9 bases. The CDR3 length is 14 residues. V lost 6 bases to trimming and J lost 0 bases; unmatched junction nucleotides: 0. Germline V gene lookup returns CDR1 SGHAT and CDR2 FQNNGV. CDR3 loop: CASSSGSSYNEQFF. CDR3 in DNA: TGTGCCAGCAGTAGCGGGAGCTCCTACAATGAGCAGTTCTTC.

This clone was detected only a few times. The chain combines TRBV5-6 with TRBJ2-1, with TRBD1 as a possible D gene (6 bases). V was pared by 1 base and J by 3 bases, with 11 bases between. The CDR3 contains 15 residues. Germline V lookup: CDR1 SGHDT, CDR2 YYEEEE. CDR3 DNA: TGTGCCAGCAGCTTGTTGGGGACATACTACAATGAGCAGTTCTTC. Its protein is CASSLLGTYYNEQFF.

This chain uses TRBV19 with TRBJ1-5; no reliable D call. V lost 7 bases and J 3 bases, leaving 10 bases between the germline ends. Germline CDR1 LNHDA, CDR2 SQIVND (reference sequence). This CDR3 is 13 amino acids long. CDR3: CASNPRPNQPQHF. In DNA, the CDR3 is TGTGCCAGTAATCCAAGACCCAATCAGCCCCAGCATTTT.

The V gene is TRBV7-2, the J gene TRBJ2-1; 7 bases agree with TRBD1. Germline V CDR1 and CDR2: SGHTA, FQGNSA. The CDR3 is made up of 16 amino acids. V gave up 1 base and J gave up 6 bases; unmatched junction bases: 9. The CDR3 bases are TGTGCCAGCAGCTTAGTGGGCAGGGGGTCGGGCAATGAGCAGTTCTTC. Encoded protein: CASSLVGRGSGNEQFF.

This chain links TRBV15 with TRBJ1-5; no clear D gene. Germline V gene sequence: CDR1 LNHNV, CDR2 YYDKDF (reference sequence). The CDR3 runs 18 residues. Trimming removed 1 base at V and 0 bases at J, with 16 bases between. CDR3 nucleotides: TGTGCCACCAGCAGAGGTTCACAATACGTATATAGCAATCAGCCCCAGCATTTT. As protein: CATSRGSQYVYSNQPQHF.

The chain carries TRBV6-5 and TRBJ2-1; D is unclear. This CDR3 comprises 15 residues. The germline CDR1 and CDR2 sequences are MNHEY and SVGAGI. With 6 bases removed from V and 7 bases from J, the gap between germline ends came to 19 bases. The DNA for the CDR3 is TGTGCCAGCAGCTTTTTGGCCTCCCGTTTAAATGAGCAGTTCTTC. This codes for CASSFLASRLNEQFF.

This clone turned up a few times. The chain uses TRBV5-6 and TRBJ2-1, with 16 bases identical to TRBD2. Germline V gives CDR1 SGHDT, CDR2 YYEEEE. The V segment lost 6 bases and the J segment 6 bases; nucleotides outside the gene matches: 12. This CDR3 spans 18 amino acids. Written as DNA, the CDR3 is TGTGCCAGCAACTCTGGGGCCGGGACTAGCGGGAGGGCCAATGAGCAGTTCTTC. It yields the protein CASNSGAGTSGRANEQFF.

The chain carries TRBV11-2 and TRBJ1-5; D possibly corresponds to TRBD1 (5 bases). Germline loops: CDR1 SGHAT, CDR2 FQNNGV. The CDR3 contains 15 residues. Trimming took 5 bases from V and 1 from J, leaving 12 bases between them. CDR3 region: CASSKDSLSNQPQHF. The CDR3 DNA reads TGTGCCAGCAGCAAAGACAGCCTAAGCAATCAGCCCCAGCATTTT.